This entry features one T cell receptor (beta chain) sequence. Its antigen is not identified. Roughly 2 micrograms of genomic DNA, which was extracted from cryopreserved PBMCs, served as the material used for the TCR beta libraries. This sample was included in a study of cytotoxic CD8 clonotypes in ibrutinib-treated CLL. Study-wide background: Response samples were obtained once patients had received a median approximately 11 months of treatment, range 6 to 36. Study-level points and caveats: Progressing and sustained-remission patients had different sampling times. Relative to age-matched healthy donors, clonality at baseline was higher, and it tracked circulating CD8+ T-cell counts.

Looked up from germline, CDR1 is SGHTA and CDR2 is FQGNSA. The CDR3 length is 14 residues. J lost 10 bases, V lost 1 base, and 7 bases had no gene match. Profiled with immunoSEQ multiplex PCR; TCRdb holds only in-frame clones, not every one. There are 65,000 to 85,000 clones in the sample; around nine tenths occur only once, and 3.1% lies in the top ten. This sequence was found in a human donor with chronic lymphocytic leukemia. The chain joins TRBV7-2 to TRBJ2-1; 7 bases are shared with TRBD2. The source material was PBMCs, sampled after 12 months of ibrutinib treatment. In DNA form, the CDR3 reads TGTGCCAGCAGCTTAGGCGGGAGAGTAGAGGAGCAGTTCTTC. It translates to CASSLGGRVEEQFF.